This is a list of T cell receptor beta chains from one sample in a study of T cell responses to AZD1222 COVID-19 vaccine. Clones were sequenced by immunoSEQ multiplex PCR, and TCRdb holds only the in-frame ones, with some missing. The sample shows about 190,000 clones, 90% to 95% of them seen only once. The source material was peripheral blood, sampled on day 0 of AZD1222 vaccination. The receptors stem from an adult in good health. Both conserved end residues are part of each CDR3. The D gene is left open where the match is weak. A row's size may be missing; if present it is once, few, many or a size class.

clone_size,cdr3_length,j_call,d_call,v_call,cdr3_aa,cdr3_nt
-,15,TRBJ2-3,TRBD2,TRBV5-1,CASSLGSGSTDTQYF,TGCGCCAGCAGCTTGGGTAGCGGGAGCACAGATACGCAGTATTTT
once,13,TRBJ1-5,-,TRBV6-1,CASSEWGNQPQHF,TGTGCCAGCAGTGAATGGGGAAATCAGCCCCAGCATTTT
once,13,TRBJ2-5,-,TRBV3-1/TRBV3-2,CASSQVNWETQYF,TGTGCCAGCAGCCAAGTTAATTGGGAGACCCAGTACTTC
-,15,TRBJ2-3,TRBD2,TRBV7-2,CASSPGTSGTDTQYF,TGTGCCAGCAGCCCCGGGACTAGCGGCACAGATACGCAGTATTTT
-,14,TRBJ2-7,-,TRBV5-6,CASSLSGFSYEQYF,TGTGCCAGCAGCTTGAGCGGTTTTAGCTACGAGCAGTACTTC
-,17,TRBJ1-1,-,TRBV10-1,CASSESAGARKNTEAFF,TGCGCCAGCAGTGAGTCGGCGGGTGCACGGAAGAACACTGAAGCTTTCTTT
few,16,TRBJ2-2,-,TRBV13,CASSPQGSLFTGELFF,TGTGCCAGCAGCCCCCAGGGGTCCCTATTCACCGGGGAGCTGTTTTTT
-,12,TRBJ2-7,-,TRBV12-3/TRBV12-4,CASSLVSREQYF,TGTGCCAGCAGTTTGGTCTCAAGGGAGCAGTACTTC
-,11,TRBJ2-7,-,TRBV24-1,CATSRGYEQYF,TGTGCCACCAGTCGGGGGTACGAGCAGTACTTC
-,14,TRBJ2-1,-,TRBV13,CASSPGDSHNEQFF,TGTGCCAGCAGCCCTGGGGACTCTCACAATGAGCAGTTCTTC
-,12,TRBJ1-4,-,TRBV29-1,CSVAGGGEKLFF,TGCAGCGTTGCCGGGGGGGGTGAAAAACTGTTTTTT
-,16,TRBJ2-1,TRBD2,TRBV7-9,CASSPWTSGRANEQFF,TGTGCCAGCAGCCCTTGGACTAGCGGGAGGGCAAATGAGCAGTTCTTC
-,14,TRBJ1-1,TRBD1,TRBV7-9,CASSSPGQDTEAFF,TGTGCCAGCAGCTCGCCGGGACAGGACACTGAAGCTTTCTTT
-,16,TRBJ2-3,-,TRBV5-1,CASSLREMGLTDTQYF,TGCGCCAGCAGCTTAAGAGAAATGGGACTCACAGATACGCAGTATTTT
few,14,TRBJ1-5,-,TRBV2,CASSEGLSNQPQHF,TGTGCCAGCAGTGAAGGCCTTTCCAATCAGCCCCAGCATTTT
-,14,TRBJ1-2,TRBD1,TRBV6-1,CASSEGGQVYGYTF,TGTGCCAGCAGTGAAGGTGGACAGGTCTATGGCTACACCTTC
-,15,TRBJ1-2,TRBD1,TRBV29-1,CSVAREAGGDYGYTF,TGCAGCGTTGCACGCGAAGCAGGGGGCGACTATGGCTACACCTTC
-,16,TRBJ1-4,TRBD1,TRBV3-1/TRBV3-2,CASSQGTGVTNEKLFF,TGTGCCAGCAGCCAAGGGACAGGGGTAACTAATGAAAAACTGTTTTTT
once,11,TRBJ2-1,-,TRBV7-2,CASSLNNEQFF,TGTGCCAGCAGCCTCAACAATGAGCAGTTCTTC
-,14,TRBJ2-7,TRBD1,TRBV19,CASSPGTGAYEQYF,TGTGCCAGTAGCCCCGGGACAGGAGCGTACGAGCAGTACTTC
-,15,TRBJ2-7,TRBD2,TRBV5-1,CASSPASGYSYEQYF,TGCGCCAGCAGTCCGGCTAGCGGGTACTCCTACGAGCAGTACTTC
-,15,TRBJ2-7,-,TRBV3-1/TRBV3-2,CASSQERDWVRAQYF,TGTGCCAGCAGCCAAGAGAGGGACTGGGTGAGGGCGCAGTACTTC
-,15,TRBJ2-2,TRBD2,TRBV6-1,CASSESGARTGELFF,TGTGCCAGCAGTGAAAGCGGGGCGAGGACCGGGGAGCTGTTTTTT
-,16,TRBJ2-7,TRBD2,TRBV28,CASSSPTSGRASEQYF,TGTGCCAGCAGCTCCCCGACTAGCGGGAGGGCCTCGGAGCAGTACTTC
-,20,TRBJ2-4,TRBD2,TRBV6-1,CASSERGLAGVSPAKNIQYF,TGTGCCAGCAGTGAACGAGGGTTAGCGGGAGTCAGTCCAGCCAAAAACATTCAGTACTTC
-,11,TRBJ2-1,-,TRBV30,CAWSVRNEQFF,TGTGCCTGGAGTGTACGCAATGAGCAGTTCTTC
few,15,TRBJ2-6,-,TRBV2,CASSLQGPGANVLTF,TGTGCCAGCAGTCTCCAGGGGCCTGGGGCCAACGTCCTGACTTTC
-,16,TRBJ2-7,-,TRBV19,CASSSWTPGRSYEQYF,TGTGCCAGTAGTTCCTGGACACCGGGACGTAGCTACGAGCAGTACTTC
-,16,TRBJ2-2,TRBD2,TRBV7-2,CASSLGLAVNTGELFF,TGTGCCAGCAGCTTAGGTCTAGCGGTAAACACCGGGGAGCTGTTTTTT
-,16,TRBJ2-3,-,TRBV29-1,CSVEGSILGVGDTQYF,TGCAGCGTTGAAGGATCCATTCTAGGGGTGGGAGATACGCAGTATTTT
-,11,TRBJ2-1,-,TRBV27,CASRTTNEQFF,TGTGCCAGCAGAACTACGAATGAGCAGTTCTTC
-,13,TRBJ1-3,-,TRBV12-3/TRBV12-4,CASNRFSGNTIYF,TGTGCCAGCAATAGATTCTCTGGAAACACCATATATTTT
-,17,TRBJ2-1,-,TRBV10-3,CAISESPGVLGYNEQFF,TGTGCCATCAGTGAGTCGCCTGGTGTACTAGGGTACAATGAGCAGTTCTTC
-,15,TRBJ1-5,TRBD1,TRBV6-5,CASKVSGGGNQPQHF,TGTGCCAGCAAAGTATCAGGGGGAGGCAATCAGCCCCAGCATTTT
-,14,TRBJ1-1,TRBD1,TRBV19,CASSDRGPYTEAFF,TGTGCCAGTAGCGACAGGGGCCCGTACACTGAAGCTTTCTTT
-,15,TRBJ2-1,-,TRBV5-1,CASSATGSSYNEQFF,TGCGCCAGCAGCGCTACAGGTAGCTCCTACAATGAGCAGTTCTTC
-,16,TRBJ2-7,TRBD2,TRBV4-1,CASSFLAGEGVYEQYF,TGCGCCAGCAGCTTTTTAGCGGGCGAAGGGGTCTACGAGCAGTACTTC
-,14,TRBJ2-7,TRBD2,TRBV7-8,CASSLVAGEYEQYF,TGTGCCAGCAGCTTAGTTGCGGGGGAGTATGAGCAGTACTTC
-,16,TRBJ2-7,-,TRBV7-2,CASSLVSIQGGYEQYF,TGTGCCAGCAGCTTAGTGTCGATACAGGGCGGGTACGAGCAGTACTTC
-,15,TRBJ2-1,TRBD2,TRBV5-1,CASSLGLAGNNEQFF,TGCGCCAGCAGCTTGGGACTAGCGGGAAACAATGAGCAGTTCTTC
-,12,TRBJ2-2,-,TRBV27,CASSQGGGELFF,TGTGCCAGCAGCCAGGGCGGCGGGGAGCTGTTTTTT
-,15,TRBJ1-5,TRBD1,TRBV5-1,CASSLYTGGDQPQHF,TGCGCCAGCAGCTTGTACACAGGGGGGGATCAGCCCCAGCATTTT
-,16,TRBJ2-1,TRBD1,TRBV19,CASSIPRDRGRTEQFF,TGTGCCAGTAGTATACCCCGGGACAGGGGGCGCACTGAGCAGTTCTTC
-,15,TRBJ2-1,TRBD2,TRBV6-5,CATVPGAGVRGEQFF,TGTGCCACCGTGCCCGGAGCGGGAGTCCGCGGTGAGCAGTTCTTC